The table lists the clone carrying this T cell receptor beta chain with a few counts. The antigen is unknown. Germline assignment: CDR1 SNHLY and CDR2 FYNNEI. V was pared by 5 bases and J by 2 bases, with 15 bases between. CDR3 length: 16 amino acids. The entry originates in a study of shared clonotypes between healthy human individuals. Broader study findings: Generally, naive subsets came out with larger estimated richness than memory subsets. Clonotype sharing among donors likely depends on sequencing depth.

Methods used by the authors: ImmunoSEQ output held junction-only sequences without quality scores, so filtering differed. Produced via immunoSEQ multiplex PCR; TCRdb's table is partial and in-frame only. The DNA was the basis for D and trimming; V, J and clone size are from that table. This table holds 2 million to 2.5 million clones, approximately 94% found once. The source is a man aged 18 to 30 in good health. Some clones in this sample may be carry-over from other donors' samples. The chain uses TRBV2 and TRBJ2-2; a weak D match, TRBD1 (5 bases). Sequencing was done on a sample of naive CD4+ T cells from PBMCs. As to subset: CD45RA+ positively selected. CDR3 sequence: CASSPWSQGNTGELFF. For the CDR3, the DNA is TGTGCCAGCAGTCCCTGGTCGCAGGGAAACACCGGGGAGCTGTTTTTT.